This is a list of T cell receptor beta chains from one sample in a study of cytomegalovirus exposure and HLA in healthy donors. Here immunoSEQ multiplex PCR was the method, and the copy in TCRdb shows in-frame clones only, minus some. The sample yields approximately 280,000 clones, roughly 90% seen once. The specimen was PBMCs. The source of these receptors is a woman under 30 in good health and CMV-seronegative. Each CDR3 is given with its conserved first and last residue. A D gene is named only where the DNA matches it firmly. Expanded clones get a size class; other rows say once, few or many, or leave the size out.

TRBV2	14	.	TRBJ1-6	TRBD1	TGTGCCAGCAGACGGACAGGGGTAAATTCACCCCTCCACTTT	CASRRTGVNSPLHF
TRBV25-1	16	once	TRBJ2-2	.	TGTGCCAGCAGTGAATCATACGGGGGTGGCACCGGGGAGCTGTTTTTT	CASSESYGGGTGELFF
TRBV4-1	14	.	TRBJ2-5	TRBD2	TGCGCCAGCAGCCTCTTAAGCGGGAAAGAGACCCAGTACTTC	CASSLLSGKETQYF
TRBV6-4	16	few	TRBJ2-3	TRBD2	TGTGCCAGCAGGCCCCGTAGAGCGGGGACGGGAGATACGCAGTATTTT	CASRPRRAGTGDTQYF
TRBV28	14	.	TRBJ2-7	.	TGTGCCAGCAGCCCCGTGTCGGGGACTTACGAGCAGTACTTC	CASSPVSGTYEQYF
TRBV5-1	14	.	TRBJ2-1	TRBD2	TGCGCCAGCACGCCTAGCGGGATATACAATGAGCAGTTCTTC	CASTPSGIYNEQFF
TRBV5-4	17	.	TRBJ2-6	TRBD1	TGTGCCAGCAGCCCGCTGACAGGGGGCTCTGGGGCCAACGTCCTGACTTTC	CASSPLTGGSGANVLTF
TRBV4-1	15	.	TRBJ2-3	TRBD2	TGCGCCAGCAGCCAGACGGGACTAGCGGGAGCGGCGCAGTATTTT	CASSQTGLAGAAQYF
TRBV5-4	13	.	TRBJ1-1	.	TGTGCCAGCAGCCTCCAGGGAGGCACTGAAGCTTTCTTT	CASSLQGGTEAFF
TRBV13	14	.	TRBJ1-3	.	TGTGCCAGCAACCGCGGTGGGGAGCCAAACACCATATATTTT	CASNRGGEPNTIYF
TRBV7-9	17	.	TRBJ2-3	TRBD2	TGTGCCAGCAGCTTTGGCACCACTAGCGGGAGTTTGGGTACGCAGTATTTT	CASSFGTTSGSLGTQYF
TRBV5-1	13	.	TRBJ2-3	.	TGCGCCAGCAGCTTGGAGGGGACAGATACGCAGTATTTT	CASSLEGTDTQYF
TRBV6-5	14	few	TRBJ1-1	TRBD1	TGTGCCAGCAGCTTAGGGGACAGAAACACTGAAGCTTTCTTT	CASSLGDRNTEAFF
TRBV11-2	16	once	TRBJ2-5	TRBD1	TGTGCCAGCAGCTTAACAAGGGGACAGGGGCCAGAGACCCAGTACTTC	CASSLTRGQGPETQYF
TRBV18	16	once	TRBJ2-7	.	TGTGCCAGCTCACCACCGTCGGCGGTCGGGAAAAACGAGCAGTACTTC	CASSPPSAVGKNEQYF
TRBV19	14	.	TRBJ2-7	TRBD1	TGTGCCAGTAGTTCCGGGACAGCCGTCGGCGAGCAGTACTTC	CASSSGTAVGEQYF
TRBV4-2	13	once	TRBJ2-1	.	TGTGCCAGCAGCCAAGATCCCATCAATGAGCAGTTCTTC	CASSQDPINEQFF
TRBV14	20	.	TRBJ2-1	TRBD2	TGTGCCAGCAGCCAAGATAGTGACCCGACTAGCGGGAGCTCAGACAATGAGCAGTTCTTC	CASSQDSDPTSGSSDNEQFF
TRBV28	16	.	TRBJ1-2	TRBD1	TGTGCCAGCAGTTCCCCCGCGCGACAGGGTGATTATGGCTACACCTTC	CASSSPARQGDYGYTF
TRBV27	13	once	TRBJ2-1	.	TGTGCCAGCAGTTTCGGAGTGCACAATGAGCAGTTCTTC	CASSFGVHNEQFF
TRBV12-5	16	.	TRBJ1-2	.	TGTGCTAGTGGTTTGACCACAGGAGCCGCTAACTATGGCTACACCTTC	CASGLTTGAANYGYTF
TRBV5-6	15	once	TRBJ2-5	.	TGTGCCAGCAGCGTGGAGGGGGGGGCAGGGGAGACCCAGTACTTC	CASSVEGGAGETQYF
TRBV11-2	14	.	TRBJ2-7	.	TGTGCCAGCAGCCCCGGTTCCCGTCCCTACGAGCAGTACTTC	CASSPGSRPYEQYF
TRBV5-1	15	once	TRBJ1-2	.	TGCGCCAGCAGCTTGGCCAGGCCTACTAACTATGGCTACACCTTC	CASSLARPTNYGYTF
TRBV25-1	14	.	TRBJ2-1	TRBD1	TGTGCCACCCGTGGACGGGGACAGTACAATGAGCAGTTCTTC	CATRGRGQYNEQFF
TRBV28	14	.	TRBJ2-3	TRBD2	TGTGCCAGCAGTTTCCTAGCGGGCACAGATACGCAGTATTTT	CASSFLAGTDTQYF
TRBV5-1	17	.	TRBJ2-7	TRBD2	TGCGCCAGCAGCTTGGTTGGTCTGCGGGAGAACTCCTACGAGCAGTACTTC	CASSLVGLRENSYEQYF
TRBV27	11	.	TRBJ2-7	.	TGTGCCAGCAGTTTTGGGCGCGAGCAGTACTTC	CASSFGREQYF
TRBV7-3	16	.	TRBJ2-3	TRBD2	TGTGCCAGCAGCTCCGGACTAGCGGGACCCACAGATACGCAGTATTTT	CASSSGLAGPTDTQYF
TRBV28	14	.	TRBJ1-1	TRBD1	TGTGCCAGCAGTGGACGTGGGACAGGGATTGGAGCTTTCTTT	CASSGRGTGIGAFF
TRBV28	17	.	TRBJ2-7	TRBD2	TGTGCCAGCACCCCCGGGACTAGCGGGAGGCTAGTACACGAGCAGTACTTC	CASTPGTSGRLVHEQYF
TRBV28	12	few	TRBJ2-2	.	TGTGCCAGCAGTCCCGCCTACGGGGAGCTGTTTTTT	CASSPAYGELFF
TRBV6-6	15	once	TRBJ2-5	TRBD1	TGTGCCAGCAGTAAAGACAGGGTTAGGGCAGAGACCCAGTACTTC	CASSKDRVRAETQYF